One and the same sample provided the 15 T cell receptor beta chains below, sequenced in a study of cytomegalovirus exposure and HLA in healthy donors. Primers included in the PCR were 60 Vbeta and 13 Jbeta primers. Sequencing was performed with immunoSEQ multiplex PCR; in TCRdb, only in-frame clones are kept and a portion is missing. This table lists more than 55,000 clones. Sequencing input: PBMCs. These receptors came from a woman aged 40 to 55 in good health and CMV-seropositive.

The chain carries TRBV7-6 and TRBJ1-4, with D possibly matching TRBD1 (5 bases). CDR3 length: 15 amino acids. Germline-derived CDR1 and CDR2 are SGHVS and FNYEAQ. V was clipped by 1 base and J by 8 bases, with 14 bases between them. The CDR3 region is CASSLVPGVREKLFF. The CDR3 coding sequence is TGTGCCAGCAGCTTAGTTCCGGGGGTGCGCGAAAAACTGTTTTTT.

This sequence joins TRBV7-9 and TRBJ2-5; 11 bases are a match to TRBD2. Unmatched junction bases numbered 8, after V lost 6 bases and J lost 5 bases. CDR3 length: 15 amino acids. Per the germline V gene, CDR1 is SEHNR and CDR2 is FQNEAQ (reference sequence). CDR3 protein: CASRFGTSGGETQYF. DNA for the CDR3: TGTGCCAGCAGATTCGGGACTAGCGGAGGGGAGACCCAGTACTTC.

J is TRBJ1-1 and V is TRBV7-6; D unresolved. This CDR3 spans 13 amino acids. V was pared by 5 bases and J by 5 bases, with 12 bases between. Per germline, CDR1 SGHVS and CDR2 FNYEAQ. Here the CDR3 reads CASSNGEGTEAFF. In DNA, the CDR3 is TGTGCCAGCAGCAACGGGGAAGGGACTGAAGCTTTCTTT.

This chain connects TRBV9 to TRBJ1-6; D gene ambiguous. From germline, CDR1 is SGDLS and CDR2 YYNGEE. V was pared by 4 bases and J by 5 bases, with 13 bases between. CDR3 length equals 15 residues. CDR3 residues: CASSPTPGHNSPLHF. CDR3 bases: TGTGCCAGCAGCCCCACTCCGGGTCATAATTCACCCCTCCACTTT.

This rearrangement joins TRBV4-2 to TRBJ2-2; 7 bases agree with TRBD2. V was clipped by 4 bases and J by 5 bases; unmatched bases: 10. The V gene's germline CDR1 is LGHNA and CDR2 YNFKEQ. The CDR3 contains 16 residues. CDR3 in amino acids: CASSPSFGTTTGELFF. In DNA form, the CDR3 reads TGTGCCAGCAGCCCATCCTTTGGGACTACAACCGGGGAGCTGTTTTTT.

The CDR3 reads CASSNQFSSEQYF. CDR3 sequence (DNA): TGTGCCAGCAGTAACCAGTTCTCGAGCGAGCAGTACTTC. V gene TRBV6-1 combines with J gene TRBJ2-5; D not resolved. The end of the DNA fits TRBJ2-7 better, so the J call may be wrong. Germline V gives CDR1 MNHNS, CDR2 SASEGT. CDR3 size: 13 residues.

CDR3 sequence (DNA): TGTGCCAGCAGCTTAATGGGACAGCCGAACACCGGGGAGCTGTTTTTT. Translated: CASSLMGQPNTGELFF. J is TRBJ2-2 and V is TRBV7-3; 7 bases are a match to TRBD1. The CDR3 spans 16 residues. The germline V gene has CDR1 SGHTA and CDR2 FQGTGA. Losses at the gene ends were 1 base for V and 0 bases for J; bases not matched to a gene: 2.

This chain uses TRBV4-1 with TRBJ1-1; 10 positions agree with TRBD1. The junction had 10 bases not matched to a gene; V was cut back by 4 bases and J by 11 bases. The CDR3 covers 14 residues. Germline values: CDR1 MGHRA, CDR2 YSYEKL. The CDR3 DNA reads as TGCGCCAGCAGCCCGAGCCCGGGACAGGGGTTGGCTTTCTTT. Its translation is CASSPSPGQGLAFF.

V and J are TRBV5-6 and TRBJ2-5; 9 nucleotides agree with TRBD2. Germline V CDR1 and CDR2: SGHDT, YYEEEE. The CDR3 contains 16 residues. The junction had 9 bases not matched to a gene; V was cut back by 4 bases and J by 2 bases. CDR3 sequence (DNA): TGTGCCAGCAGCCCAATAGCGGGAGCCCCGCAAGAGACCCAGTACTTC. Translated: CASSPIAGAPQETQYF.

The rearrangement uses TRBV4-1 and TRBJ1-5, with 8 bases that match TRBD1. This CDR3 has 17 amino acids. Germline V gene data show CDR1 as MGHRA and CDR2 as YSYEKL. Trimming took 1 base from V and 0 from J; bases not matched to a gene: 5. The CDR3 is CASSQGDRIISNQPQHF. CDR3 in DNA: TGCGCCAGCAGCCAAGGGGACAGGATTATTAGCAATCAGCCCCAGCATTTT.

The chain combines TRBV5-1 with TRBJ1-6; D is possibly TRBD1 (5 bases). Per the germline V gene, CDR1 is SGHRS and CDR2 is YFSETQ. V lost 4 bases, J lost 7 bases, and 9 bases lay in between. The CDR3 length is 13 residues. CDR3 nucleotide sequence: TGCGCCAGCAGCCTAGACAGAAATTCACCCCTCCACTTT. Its protein is CASSLDRNSPLHF.

This chain joins TRBV6-4 and TRBJ2-2, with 9 bases lining up with TRBD1. V lost 6 bases, J lost 6 bases, and 5 bases stayed unmatched. This CDR3 contains 14 residues. CDR1 and CDR2 from the germline V gene are MRHNA and SNTAGT. The CDR3 here is CASRAQGASGELFF. The CDR3 nucleotides are TGTGCCAGCAGGGCACAGGGGGCGTCCGGGGAGCTGTTTTTT.

The chain employs TRBV7-6 and TRBJ2-5; TRBD2 matches at 15 bases. V was clipped by 5 bases and J by 4 bases; unmatched bases: 14. Germline V gene data show CDR1 as SGHVS and CDR2 as FNYEAQ. This CDR3 has 19 residues. Here the CDR3 reads CASSLGGLAGGPARETQYF. The DNA of the CDR3 is TGTGCCAGCAGCCTAGGGGGACTAGCGGGAGGCCCAGCGCGAGAGACCCAGTACTTC.

The genes are TRBV19 and TRBJ2-5, with TRBD2 matching 10 bases. The ends lost 7 bases at V and 5 bases at J; junction bases unmatched: 10. The CDR3 covers 15 residues. Germline assignment: CDR1 LNHDA and CDR2 SQIVND (reference sequence). Here the CDR3 reads CASNPKAGGLETQYF. CDR3 coding DNA: TGTGCCAGTAACCCCAAAGCGGGAGGGCTTGAGACCCAGTACTTC.

The rearrangement links TRBV11-2 to TRBJ2-2; D is perhaps TRBD2 (7 bases). Per germline, CDR1 SGHAT and CDR2 FQNNGV. The CDR3 totals 16 residues. Trimming cost V 7 bases and J 0 bases, with 15 bases left between them. CDR3 DNA: TGTGCCAGCAACCAAAGGGGGGGATCGAACACCGGGGAGCTGTTTTTT. Its protein product is CASNQRGGSNTGELFF.